These 17 T cell receptor beta chains originate from one sample sequenced in a study of OX40 agonist ivuxolimab in advanced cancers. The assay was immunoSEQ multiplex PCR, and TCRdb's table has in-frame clones only and misses some. The sample has 80,000 to 100,000 clones; around 90% are singletons. The sequenced sample was CD4+ or CD8+ T cells sorted from blood, obtained in a trial of the OX40 agonist ivuxolimab. The receptors were gathered from an adult with an advanced solid tumor such as melanoma, head and neck, liver or kidney cancer.

The rearrangement uses TRBV4-1 and TRBJ1-3; no firm D call. The germline gives CDR1 MGHRA, CDR2 YSYEKL. The CDR3 has 16 amino acids. V lost 0 bases and J lost 0, with 9 bases in between. The DNA for the CDR3 is TGCGCCAGCAGCCAAGATTTAGGGTTCTCTGGAAACACCATATATTTT. The encoded protein is CASSQDLGFSGNTIYF.

J is TRBJ2-2 and V is TRBV27; weak D call: TRBD1 (5 bases). Trimming took off 1 base at V and 4 bases at J, with 13 bases between the two ends. The length of the CDR3 is 16 residues. Germline V gene lookup returns CDR1 MNHEY and CDR2 SMNVEV (reference sequence). CDR3 DNA: TGTGCCAGCAGTTTATGGGGTTTTAGGGGCACCGGGGAGCTGTTTTTT. This gives the protein CASSLWGFRGTGELFF.

The chain carries TRBV2 and TRBJ2-2; D ambiguous. This CDR3 comprises 16 residues. CDR1 and CDR2 from the germline V gene are SNHLY and FYNNEI. V was cut by 4 bases and J by 4 bases, with 16 bases left in between. CDR3 amino acids: CASSVGASSLTGELFF. The CDR3 DNA sequence: TGTGCCAGCAGTGTAGGAGCCTCAAGCCTCACCGGGGAGCTGTTTTTT. Full variable domain (missing parts from reference TRBV2 and TRBJ2-2): EPEVTQTPSHQVTQMGQEVILRCVPISNHLYFYWYRQILGQKVEFLVSFYNNEISEKSEIFDDQFSVERPDGSNFTLKIRSTKLEDSAMYFCASSVGASSLTGELFFGEGSRLTVL.

Worth noting for this clone: The junction and the germline gene differ at one end; a read error may be behind it. J is TRBJ2-2 and V is TRBV7-7, with 11 bases identical to TRBD2. The germline gives CDR1 SSHAT, CDR2 FNYEAQ (reference sequence). This CDR3 comprises 17 residues. The CDR3 protein is CASSPTERLAGTGELFF. The CDR3 DNA sequence: TGTGCTAGCAGCCCGACCGAACGACTAGCGGGGACCGGGGAGCTGTTTTTT.

CDR3 sequence reads: CASSSTGTANQETQYF. The CDR3, as DNA: TGTGCCAGCTCATCGACCGGGACTGCAAACCAAGAGACCCAGTACTTC. This chain joins TRBV18 and TRBJ2-5, with D possibly matching TRBD2 (6 bases). This CDR3 region has 16 residues. The V gene's germline CDR1 is KGHSH and CDR2 LQKENI. V lost 5 bases and J 0 bases, leaving 16 bases between the germline ends.

The rearrangement joins TRBV5-1 to TRBJ2-3; 9 bases match TRBD2. The CDR3 totals 15 residues. The germline V gene encodes CDR1 SGHRS and CDR2 YFSETQ. V was pared by 4 bases and J by 2 bases, with 5 bases of the junction left unmatched. The CDR3 sequence is CASSILAGFTDTQYF. The CDR3 DNA follows: TGCGCCAGCAGCATCCTAGCGGGATTCACAGATACGCAGTATTTT.

The chain recombines TRBV19 with TRBJ1-4; perhaps TRBD1 as D (5 bases). The CDR3 runs to 12 residues. The ends were cut back, 7 bases at V and 8 bases at J, with 11 bases in the middle. Per the germline V gene, CDR1 is LNHDA and CDR2 is SQIVND (reference sequence). CDR3 bases: TGTGCCAGTAAAACCGGGGGAGAAAAACTGTTTTTT. Translated, it gives CASKTGGEKLFF.

The CDR3 spells CASSEAGTSSSYEQYF. The CDR3 DNA sequence: TGTGCCAGCAGTGAGGCCGGGACGTCGAGCTCCTACGAGCAGTACTTC. This chain joins TRBV6-1 and TRBJ2-7; D could derive from TRBD1 or TRBD2 (5 bases each). Germline V CDR1 and CDR2: MNHNS, SASEGT. V was clipped by 3 bases and J by 0 bases, with 15 bases between them. The CDR3 has 16 residues.

This clone was found once. The gene calls are TRBV4-2 and TRBJ2-1; 13 positions agree with TRBD2. V was pared by 0 bases and J by 1 base, with 3 bases of the junction left unmatched. This CDR3 region has 18 residues. The germline gives CDR1 LGHNA, CDR2 YNFKEQ. The CDR3, as DNA: TGTGCCAGCAGCCAAGAACTGACTAGCGGGAGGTCCTACAATGAGCAGTTCTTC. Protein sequence: CASSQELTSGRSYNEQFF.

The chain carries TRBV6-6 and TRBJ2-1; 8 nucleotides match TRBD1. The germline V gene has CDR1 MNHNY and CDR2 SVGAGI (reference sequence). Trimming cost V 2 bases and J 8 bases; bases outside gene matches: 8. The CDR3 length is 15 residues. For the CDR3, the DNA is TGTGCCAGCAGTTACCGGACAGGGTTCGTTGATGAGCAGTTCTTC. Translated: CASSYRTGFVDEQFF.

The genes are TRBV7-2 and TRBJ1-2; TRBD1 aligns across 11 bases. CDR1 SGHTA and CDR2 FQGNSA come from the germline V gene. Trimming removed 5 bases from V and 7 bases from J; junction bases left unmatched: 6. The CDR3 runs 14 residues. CDR3 sequence: CASSPRTGGFGYTF. CDR3 in DNA: TGTGCCAGCAGCCCCCGGACAGGGGGCTTTGGCTACACCTTC. Supplemented by reference TRBV7-2 and TRBJ1-2, the full variable domain reads GAGVSQSPSNKVTEKGKDVELRCDPISGHTALYWYRQSLGQGLEFLIYFQGNSAPDKSGLPSDRFSAERTGGSVSTLTIQRTQQEDSAVYLCASSPRTGGFGYTFGSGTRLTVV.

The chain carries TRBV5-4 and TRBJ2-7; TRBD1 agrees at 9 bases. Trimming cost V 4 bases and J 3 bases; bases outside gene matches: 14. This CDR3 is built from 17 residues. CDR1 is SGHNT, CDR2 YYREEE, per germline (reference sequence). CDR3 region: CASSPPGQGIRGYEQYF. The CDR3 nucleotides are TGTGCCAGCAGCCCGCCGGGACAGGGCATTCGGGGCTACGAGCAGTACTTC.

This sequence joins TRBV9 and TRBJ2-3; D is tentatively TRBD1 or TRBD2 (6 bases each). Germline V gene data show CDR1 as SGDLS and CDR2 as YYNGEE. The CDR3 has 15 amino acids. The V gene lost 2 bases and the J gene lost 1 base, with 11 bases spanning the gap. CDR3 nucleotide sequence: TGTGCCAGCAGCGTTGTTCGGGGGCGCACAGATACGCAGTATTTT. Amino acids: CASSVVRGRTDTQYF.

V and J are TRBV15 and TRBJ1-1; D is uncertain. Germline CDR1 is LNHNV and CDR2 is YYDKDF (reference sequence). The germline V and J ends were trimmed by 3 bases and 0 bases, with 11 bases remaining between them. The CDR3 contains 15 residues. The CDR3 is CATSRAAPLNTEAFF. DNA for the CDR3: TGTGCCACCAGCAGGGCAGCGCCTTTGAACACTGAAGCTTTCTTT.

V usage is TRBV30 and J usage is TRBJ1-5; a weak D match, TRBD1 (5 bases). The CDR3 length is 13 residues. The germline V gene encodes CDR1 GTSNPN and CDR2 SVGIG (reference sequence). The germline V and J ends were trimmed by 5 bases and 0 bases, with 8 bases remaining between them. The CDR3: CAWDSYSNQPQHF. As DNA, the CDR3 is TGTGCCTGGGACAGTTATAGCAATCAGCCCCAGCATTTT.

This clone was recorded once. Relative to the germline gene, one junction end is altered; a read error may explain this. The rearrangement links TRBV7-7 to TRBJ2-7; 9 bases are a match to TRBD2. This CDR3 contains 15 residues. Germline V lookup: CDR1 SSHAT, CDR2 FNYEAQ (reference sequence). The CDR3 here is CASSRMAGGLYEQYF. CDR3 sequence (DNA): TGTGCTAGCAGCCGTATGGCGGGAGGGTTGTACGAGCAGTACTTC.

The V call is TRBV4-1, the J call TRBJ2-3; 8 bases match TRBD2. This CDR3 is 15 amino acids long. Germline V CDR1 and CDR2: MGHRA, YSYEKL. Trimming at V came to 1 base and at J to 0 bases, leaving 0 bases not matched to a gene. The CDR3 DNA is TGCGCCAGCAGCCAAGCTAGCGGGAGCACAGATACGCAGTATTTT. This sequence encodes CASSQASGSTDTQYF.